This T cell receptor beta chain was obtained from a study of control samples from healthy donors and cancer patients. Some clones are missing from TCRdb's copy, which holds only in-frame ones; the method was immunoSEQ multiplex PCR. The sample has 130,000 or so clones, 80% to 95% seen once. The germline V gene has CDR1 DFQATT and CDR2 SNEGSKA (reference sequence). The V gene lost 3 bases and the J gene lost 4 bases, with 18 bases spanning the gap. This CDR3 region has 15 residues. The gene calls are TRBV20-1 and TRBJ1-2; D not certain. Sequenced input: blood. The TCR comes from a woman in her forties or fifties in good health. CDR3 amino acids: CSASPVWQKIYGYTF. CDR3 sequence (DNA): TGCAGTGCTAGTCCCGTTTGGCAGAAAATCTATGGCTACACCTTC.